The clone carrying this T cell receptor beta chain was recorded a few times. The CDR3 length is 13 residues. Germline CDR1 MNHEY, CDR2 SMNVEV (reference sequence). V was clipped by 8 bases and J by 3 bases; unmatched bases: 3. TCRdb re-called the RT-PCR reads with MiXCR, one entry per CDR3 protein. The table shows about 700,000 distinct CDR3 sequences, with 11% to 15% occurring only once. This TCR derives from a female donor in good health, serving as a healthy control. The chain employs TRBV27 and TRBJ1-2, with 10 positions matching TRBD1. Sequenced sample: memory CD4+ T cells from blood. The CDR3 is CASADRGYYGYTF. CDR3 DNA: TGTGCCAGCGCGGACAGGGGGTACTATGGCTACACCTTC.